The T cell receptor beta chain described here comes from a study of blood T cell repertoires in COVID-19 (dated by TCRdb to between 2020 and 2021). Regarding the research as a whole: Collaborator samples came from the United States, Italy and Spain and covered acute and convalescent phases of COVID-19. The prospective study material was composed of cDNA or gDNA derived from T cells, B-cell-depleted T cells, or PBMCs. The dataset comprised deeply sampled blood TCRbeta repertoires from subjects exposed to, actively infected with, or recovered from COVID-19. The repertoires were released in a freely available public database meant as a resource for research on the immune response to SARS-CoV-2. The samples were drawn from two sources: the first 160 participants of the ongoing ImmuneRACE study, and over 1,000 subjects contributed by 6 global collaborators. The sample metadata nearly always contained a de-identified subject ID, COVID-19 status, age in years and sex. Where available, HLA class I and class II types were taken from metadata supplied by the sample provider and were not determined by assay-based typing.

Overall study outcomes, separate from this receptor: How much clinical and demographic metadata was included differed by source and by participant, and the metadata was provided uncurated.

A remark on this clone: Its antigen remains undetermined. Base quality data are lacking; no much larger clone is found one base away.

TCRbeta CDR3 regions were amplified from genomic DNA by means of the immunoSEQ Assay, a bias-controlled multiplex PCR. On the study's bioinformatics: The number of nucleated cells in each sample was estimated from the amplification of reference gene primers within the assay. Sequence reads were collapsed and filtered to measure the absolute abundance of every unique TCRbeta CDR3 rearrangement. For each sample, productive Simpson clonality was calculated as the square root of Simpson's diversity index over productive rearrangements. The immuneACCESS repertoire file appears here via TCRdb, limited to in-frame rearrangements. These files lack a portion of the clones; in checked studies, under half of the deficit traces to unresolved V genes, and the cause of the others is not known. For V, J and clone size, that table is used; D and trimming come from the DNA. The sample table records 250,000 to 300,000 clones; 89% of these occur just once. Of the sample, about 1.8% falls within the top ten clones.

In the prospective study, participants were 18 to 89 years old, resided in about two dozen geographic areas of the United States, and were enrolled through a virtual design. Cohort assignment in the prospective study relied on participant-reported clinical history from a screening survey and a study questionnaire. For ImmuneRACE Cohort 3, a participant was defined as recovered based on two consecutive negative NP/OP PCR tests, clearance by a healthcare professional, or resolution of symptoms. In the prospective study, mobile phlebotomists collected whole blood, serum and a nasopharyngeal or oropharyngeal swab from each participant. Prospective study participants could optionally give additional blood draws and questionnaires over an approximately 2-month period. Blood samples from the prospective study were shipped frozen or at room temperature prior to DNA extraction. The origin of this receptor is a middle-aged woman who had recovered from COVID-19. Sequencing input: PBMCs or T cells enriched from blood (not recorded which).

The DNA reads TGTGCCAGCCGGACACTAGGACAGGTTTATAATTCACCCCTCCACTTT. This codes for CASRTLGQVYNSPLHF. The chain was built from TRBV27 and TRBJ1-6, with TRBD1 matching 7 junction bases. Compared with germline, V lacks 8 bases and J lacks 4 bases; bases without a gene match: 11. The CDR3 sequence holds 16 residues, the cysteine and phenylalanine included. The kept DNA is CDR3 alone, 48 bases in frame from the first base. CDR1 and CDR2, per the germline V gene (reference sequence), are MNHEY and SMNVEV.